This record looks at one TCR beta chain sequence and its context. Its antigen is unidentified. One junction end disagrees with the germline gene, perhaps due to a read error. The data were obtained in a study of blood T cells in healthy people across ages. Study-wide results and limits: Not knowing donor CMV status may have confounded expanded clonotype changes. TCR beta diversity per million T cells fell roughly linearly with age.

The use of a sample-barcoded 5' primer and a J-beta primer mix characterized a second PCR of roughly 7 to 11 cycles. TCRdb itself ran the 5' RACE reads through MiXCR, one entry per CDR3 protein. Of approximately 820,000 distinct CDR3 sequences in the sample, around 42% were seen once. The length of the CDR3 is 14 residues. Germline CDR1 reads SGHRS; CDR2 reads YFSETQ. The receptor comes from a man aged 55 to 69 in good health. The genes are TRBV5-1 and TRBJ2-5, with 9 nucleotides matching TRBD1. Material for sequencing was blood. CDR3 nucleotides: TGCGCCACCGGAGACAGGGGGAGCCAAGAGACCCGGTACTTC. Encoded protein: CATGDRGSQETRYF.